The next 3 T cell receptor beta chains were all read from a single sample in a study of T cell clonotyping in hematopoietic cell transplantation (dated by TCRdb to the early 2020s). Libraries were built with the immunoSEQ multiplex PCR assay. The immuneACCESS repertoire file appears here via TCRdb, limited to in-frame rearrangements. These files lack a portion of the clones; in checked studies, under half of the deficit traces to unresolved V genes, and the cause of the others is not known. The sample table shows roughly 13,000 clones, and around 74% are seen once. The ten top clones hold roughly 14% of the sample. The meaning of the sample's time point label: 180 days after allo-HCT. Sequenced material: peripheral blood mononuclear cells, taken 180 days after allogeneic stem cell transplant. Source of these receptors: a male patient aged 60-70 years who had an allogeneic stem cell transplant from an unrelated donor, so the T cells may come from the graft donor. Some clones in this sample may be carry-over from other donors' samples.

The gene calls are TRBV5-1 and TRBJ2-7; perhaps TRBD1 as D (6 bases). Trimming removed 4 bases from V and 3 bases from J, with 14 bases in between. Germline V gene sequence: CDR1 SGHRS, CDR2 YFSETQ. The CDR3 has 14 residues. CDR3 loop: CASSRTGQSYEQYF. CDR3 in DNA: TGCGCCAGCAGCCGAACAGGACAGAGCTACGAGCAGTACTTC.

This sequence joins TRBV28 and TRBJ1-5; 12 bases fit TRBD1. The CDR3 sequence is 20 residues long. Looked up from germline, CDR1 is MDHEN and CDR2 is SYDVKM. Unmatched junction bases numbered 13, after V lost 3 bases and J lost 1 base. CDR3 nucleotide sequence: TGTGCCAGCAGTTTTCTGACCGGGACAGGGGGCGTATTGAGCAATCAGCCCCAGCATTTT. This encodes CASSFLTGTGGVLSNQPQHF.

The V call is TRBV28, the J call TRBJ1-5; 9 nucleotides agree with TRBD1. Germline loops: CDR1 MDHEN, CDR2 SYDVKM. CDR3 size: 16 residues. V shed 6 bases, J shed 7 bases, and the junction held 13 bases outside the gene matches. The CDR3 DNA is TGTGCCAGCAGAATAAGGGGACAGGGAGCCCGGCAGCCCCAGCATTTT. Translated: CASRIRGQGARQPQHF.